This TCR beta chain was documented in a study of neurological immune-mediated disorders. V was clipped by 0 bases and J by 4 bases; unmatched bases: 5. Germline CDR1 and CDR2: DFQATT and SNEGSKA (reference sequence). The CDR3 sequence is 14 residues long. TCRdb re-called the 5' RACE reads with MiXCR, one entry per CDR3 protein. The table includes 55,000 to 75,000 distinct CDR3 sequences, 2% to 2.5% detected once. This clonotype was observed many times. The chain carries TRBV20-1 and TRBJ1-1; TRBD1 aligns across 7 bases. Sample: PBMCs. The TCR was taken from a man aged 50 or older with multiple sclerosis. The CDR3 spells CSARDPTGSTEAFF. The CDR3 DNA is TGCAGTGCTAGAGATCCGACAGGGAGCACTGAAGCTTTCTTT.